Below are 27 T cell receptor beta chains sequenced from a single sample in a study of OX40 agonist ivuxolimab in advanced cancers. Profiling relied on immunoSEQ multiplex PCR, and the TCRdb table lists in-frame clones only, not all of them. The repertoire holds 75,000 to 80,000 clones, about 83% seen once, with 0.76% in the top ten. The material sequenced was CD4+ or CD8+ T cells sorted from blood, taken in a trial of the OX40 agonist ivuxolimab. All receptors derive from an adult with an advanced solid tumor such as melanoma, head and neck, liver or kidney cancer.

The chain's CDR3 is CAWSSDRPGELFF. The DNA of the CDR3 is TGTGCCTGGAGTTCCGACAGGCCCGGGGAGCTGTTTTTT. V and J are TRBV30 and TRBJ2-2; D may be TRBD1 (6 bases). The CDR3 totals 13 residues. V lost 2 bases and J 6 bases, leaving 10 bases between the germline ends. Germline V CDR1 and CDR2: GTSNPN, SVGIG (reference sequence).

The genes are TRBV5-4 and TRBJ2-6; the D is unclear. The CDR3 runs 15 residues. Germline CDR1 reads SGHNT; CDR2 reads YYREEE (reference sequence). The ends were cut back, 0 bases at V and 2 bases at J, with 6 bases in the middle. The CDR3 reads CASSLAGAGANVLTF. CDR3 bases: TGTGCCAGCAGCTTGGCTGGGGCTGGGGCCAACGTCCTGACTTTC.

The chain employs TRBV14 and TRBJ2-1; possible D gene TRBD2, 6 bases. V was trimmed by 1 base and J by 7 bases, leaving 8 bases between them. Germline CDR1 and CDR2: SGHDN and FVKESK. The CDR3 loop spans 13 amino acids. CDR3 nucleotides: TGTGCCAGCAGCCAAGTGGGGGGTAATGAGCAGTTCTTC. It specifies CASSQVGGNEQFF. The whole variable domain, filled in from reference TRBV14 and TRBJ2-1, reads EAGVTQFPSHSVIEKGQTVTLRCDPISGHDNLYWYRRVMGKEIKFLLHFVKESKQDESGMPNNRFLAERTGGTYSTLKVQPAELEDSGVYFCASSQVGGNEQFFGPGTRLTVL.

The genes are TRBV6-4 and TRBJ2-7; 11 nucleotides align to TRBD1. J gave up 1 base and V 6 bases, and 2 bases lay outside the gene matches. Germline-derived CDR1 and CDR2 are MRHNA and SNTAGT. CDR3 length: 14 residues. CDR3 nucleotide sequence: TGTGCCAGCAGCAGGGACAGGGGGTCCTACGAGCAGTACTTC. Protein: CASSRDRGSYEQYF.

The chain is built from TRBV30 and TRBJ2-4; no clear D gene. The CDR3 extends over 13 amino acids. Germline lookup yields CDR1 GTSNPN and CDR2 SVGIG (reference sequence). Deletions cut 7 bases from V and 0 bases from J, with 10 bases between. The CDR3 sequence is CASTGLAKNIQYF. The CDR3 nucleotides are TGTGCCTCCACCGGGTTAGCCAAAAACATTCAGTACTTC.

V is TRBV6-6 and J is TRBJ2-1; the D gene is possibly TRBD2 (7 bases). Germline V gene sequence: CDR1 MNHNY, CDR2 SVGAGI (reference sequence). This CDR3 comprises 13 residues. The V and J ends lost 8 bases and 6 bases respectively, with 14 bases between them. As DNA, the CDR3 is TGTGCCAGCCTCTCGCGGGGGCTCAATGAGCAGTTCTTC. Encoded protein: CASLSRGLNEQFF.

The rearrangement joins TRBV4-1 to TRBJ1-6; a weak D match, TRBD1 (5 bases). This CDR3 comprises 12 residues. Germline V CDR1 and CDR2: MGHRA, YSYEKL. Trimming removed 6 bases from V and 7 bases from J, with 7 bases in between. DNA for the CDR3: TGCGCCAGCAGGGACAACAATTCACCCCTCCACTTT. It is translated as CASRDNNSPLHF.

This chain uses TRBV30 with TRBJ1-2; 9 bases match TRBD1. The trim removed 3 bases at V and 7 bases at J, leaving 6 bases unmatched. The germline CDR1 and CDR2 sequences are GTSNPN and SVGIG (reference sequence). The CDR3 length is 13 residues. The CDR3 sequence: CAWSLQGARGYTF. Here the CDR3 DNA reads TGTGCCTGGAGCTTACAGGGGGCACGTGGCTACACCTTC.

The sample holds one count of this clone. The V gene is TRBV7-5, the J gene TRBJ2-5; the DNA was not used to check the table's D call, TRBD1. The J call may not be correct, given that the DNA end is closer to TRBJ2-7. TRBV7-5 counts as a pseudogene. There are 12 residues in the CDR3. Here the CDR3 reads CASSPPGGEQYF. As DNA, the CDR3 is TGTGCCAGCAGCCCTCCAGGGGGCGAGCAGTACTTC.

CDR3 residues: CATSSPGQGGDYGYTF. The CDR3 DNA reads TGTGCCACCAGCTCCCCCGGGCAGGGAGGGGACTATGGCTACACCTTC. The chain is built from TRBV15 and TRBJ1-2, with a tentative D call TRBD1 (5 bases). The CDR3 spans 16 residues. Germline V gene data show CDR1 as LNHNV and CDR2 as YYDKDF (reference sequence). With 5 bases removed from V and 3 bases from J, the gap between germline ends came to 19 bases.

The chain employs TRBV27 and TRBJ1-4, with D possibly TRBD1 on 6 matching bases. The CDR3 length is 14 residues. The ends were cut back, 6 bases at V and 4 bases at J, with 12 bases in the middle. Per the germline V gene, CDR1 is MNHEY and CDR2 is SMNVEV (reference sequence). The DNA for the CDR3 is TGTGCCAGCAGGGCACAGGGTTATAATGAAAAACTGTTTTTT. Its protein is CASRAQGYNEKLFF. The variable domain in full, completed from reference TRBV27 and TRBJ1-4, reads EAQVTQNPRYLITVTGKKLTVTCSQNMNHEYMSWYRQDPGLGLRQIYYSMNVEVTDKGDVPEGYKVSRKEKRNFPLILESPSPNQTSLYFCASRAQGYNEKLFFGSGTQLSVL.

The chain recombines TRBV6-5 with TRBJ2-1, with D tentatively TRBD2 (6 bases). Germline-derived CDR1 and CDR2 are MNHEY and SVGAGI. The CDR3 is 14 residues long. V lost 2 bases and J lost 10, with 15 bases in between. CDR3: CASSYPAEGGEQFF. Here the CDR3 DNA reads TGTGCCAGCAGTTACCCGGCTGAGGGAGGAGAGCAGTTCTTC.

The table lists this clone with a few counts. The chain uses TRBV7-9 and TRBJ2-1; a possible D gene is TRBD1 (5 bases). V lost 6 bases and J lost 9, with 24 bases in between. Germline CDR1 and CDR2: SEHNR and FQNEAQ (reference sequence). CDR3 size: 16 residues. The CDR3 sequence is CASSRDSAGKEVEQFF. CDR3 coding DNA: TGTGCCAGCAGTAGAGACTCGGCAGGGAAAGAAGTTGAGCAGTTCTTC.

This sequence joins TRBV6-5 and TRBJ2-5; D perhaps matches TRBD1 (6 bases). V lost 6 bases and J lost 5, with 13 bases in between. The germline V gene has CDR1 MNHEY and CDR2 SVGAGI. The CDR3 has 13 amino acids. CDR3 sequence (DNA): TGTGCCAGCAGACGTCAGAGGGGGGAGACCCAGTACTTC. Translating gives CASRRQRGETQYF.

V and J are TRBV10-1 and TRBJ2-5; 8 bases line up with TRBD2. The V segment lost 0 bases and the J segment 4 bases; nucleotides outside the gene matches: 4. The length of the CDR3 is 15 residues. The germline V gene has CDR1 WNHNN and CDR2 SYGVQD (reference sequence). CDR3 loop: CASSESGLAGETQYF. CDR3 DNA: TGCGCCAGCAGTGAGTCCGGGCTAGCGGGAGAGACCCAGTACTTC.

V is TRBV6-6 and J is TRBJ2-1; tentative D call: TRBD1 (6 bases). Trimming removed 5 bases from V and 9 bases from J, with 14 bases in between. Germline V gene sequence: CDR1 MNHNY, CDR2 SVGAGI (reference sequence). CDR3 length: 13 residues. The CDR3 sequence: CASSTYRAAEQFF. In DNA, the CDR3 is TGTGCCAGCAGTACATACAGGGCGGCTGAGCAGTTCTTC.

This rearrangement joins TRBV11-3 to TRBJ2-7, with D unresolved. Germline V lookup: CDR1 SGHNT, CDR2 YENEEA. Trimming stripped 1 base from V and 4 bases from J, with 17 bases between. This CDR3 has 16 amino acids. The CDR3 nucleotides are TGTGCCAGCAGCTTAGGCGGTAAAAGGCTATGGTACGAGCAGTACTTC. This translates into CASSLGGKRLWYEQYF.

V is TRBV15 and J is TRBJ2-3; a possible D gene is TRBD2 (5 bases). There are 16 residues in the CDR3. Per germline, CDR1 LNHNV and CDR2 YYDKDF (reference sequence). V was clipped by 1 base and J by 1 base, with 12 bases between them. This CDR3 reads CATSRAAGRGTDTQYF. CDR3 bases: TGTGCCACCAGCAGAGCGGCGGGTAGGGGCACAGATACGCAGTATTTT.

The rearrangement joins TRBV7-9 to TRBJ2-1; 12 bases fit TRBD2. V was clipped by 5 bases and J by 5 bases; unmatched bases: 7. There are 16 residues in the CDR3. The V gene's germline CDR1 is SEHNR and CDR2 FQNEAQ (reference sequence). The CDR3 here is CASSPQLAGGHNEQFF. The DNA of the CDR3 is TGTGCCAGCAGCCCTCAACTAGCGGGGGGACACAATGAGCAGTTCTTC.

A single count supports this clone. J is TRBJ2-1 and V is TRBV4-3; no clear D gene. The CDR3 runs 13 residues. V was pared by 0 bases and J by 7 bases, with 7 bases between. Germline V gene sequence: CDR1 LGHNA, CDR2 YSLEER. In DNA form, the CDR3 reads TGCGCCAGCAGCCAAGAGGCTTGGAATGAGCAGTTCTTC. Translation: CASSQEAWNEQFF.

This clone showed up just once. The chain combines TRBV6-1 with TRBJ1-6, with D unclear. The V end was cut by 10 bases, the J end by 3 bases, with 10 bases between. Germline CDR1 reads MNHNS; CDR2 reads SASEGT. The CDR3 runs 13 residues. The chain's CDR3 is CATHGFYNSPLHF. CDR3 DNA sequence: TGTGCCACCCACGGGTTCTATAATTCACCCCTCCACTTT.

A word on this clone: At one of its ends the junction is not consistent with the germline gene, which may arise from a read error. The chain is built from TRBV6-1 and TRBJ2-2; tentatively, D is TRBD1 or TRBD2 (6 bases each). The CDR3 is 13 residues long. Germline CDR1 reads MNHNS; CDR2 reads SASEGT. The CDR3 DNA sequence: TGTGCCAGCAGAGAAGGGGGGACCGGGGAGCTGTTTTTT. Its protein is CASREGGTGELFF.

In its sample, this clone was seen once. The CDR3 DNA is TGTGCCAGTAGTATCCTAGCGGCCTCCTACGAGCAGTACTTC. This sequence encodes CASSILAASYEQYF. The chain uses TRBV19 and TRBJ2-7; TRBD2 aligns across 7 bases. J gave up 0 bases and V 3 bases, and 2 bases lay outside the gene matches. The germline gives CDR1 LNHDA, CDR2 SQIVND (reference sequence). CDR3 length: 14 amino acids.

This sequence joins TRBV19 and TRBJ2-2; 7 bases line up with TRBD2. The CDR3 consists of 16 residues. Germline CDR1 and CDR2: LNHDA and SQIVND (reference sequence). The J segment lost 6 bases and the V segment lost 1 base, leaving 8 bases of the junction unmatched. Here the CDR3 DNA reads TGTGCCAGTAGTATAGCCCCGGTTAGCGGGTCCGGGGAGCTGTTTTTT. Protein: CASSIAPVSGSGELFF. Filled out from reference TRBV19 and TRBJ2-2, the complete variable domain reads DGGITQSPKYLFRKEGQNVTLSCEQNLNHDAMYWYRQDPGQGLRLIYYSQIVNDFQKGDIAEGYSVSREKKESFPLTVTSAQKNPTAFYLCASSIAPVSGSGELFFGEGSRLTVL.

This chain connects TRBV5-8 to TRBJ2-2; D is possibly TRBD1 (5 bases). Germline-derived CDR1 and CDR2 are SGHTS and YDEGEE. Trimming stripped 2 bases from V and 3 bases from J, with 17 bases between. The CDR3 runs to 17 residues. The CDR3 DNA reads TGTGCCAGCAGCTTCCTAGTCATGGACATTTACACCGGGGAGCTGTTTTTT. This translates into CASSFLVMDIYTGELFF.

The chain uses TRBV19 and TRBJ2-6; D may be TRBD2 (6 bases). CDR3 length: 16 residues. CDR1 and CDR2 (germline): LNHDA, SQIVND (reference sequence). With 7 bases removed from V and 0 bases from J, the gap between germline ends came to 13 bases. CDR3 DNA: TGTGCCAGTACCCGGGACTCACGCTCTGGGGCCAACGTCCTGACTTTC. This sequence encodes CASTRDSRSGANVLTF.

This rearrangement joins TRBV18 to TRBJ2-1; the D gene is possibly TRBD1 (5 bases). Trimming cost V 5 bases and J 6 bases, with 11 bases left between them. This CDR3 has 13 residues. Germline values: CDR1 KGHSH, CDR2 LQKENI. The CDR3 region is CASSSQGSNEQFF. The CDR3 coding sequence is TGTGCCAGCTCATCTCAGGGAAGCAATGAGCAGTTCTTC.